Listed below are T cell receptor beta chains from one sample, sequenced in a study of cytomegalovirus exposure and HLA in healthy donors. Measured with immunoSEQ multiplex PCR; TCRdb has only the in-frame clones, and not every one. The sample contains over 110,000 clones, around 79% of which appear only once. Sequencing was done on a sample of PBMCs. The origin of the receptors is a female donor in good health and CMV-seronegative. Each CDR3 is given with its conserved first and last residue. The D gene is left open where the match is weak. Not all rows give a size; the values are once, few, many and, for expanded clones, a class.

clone size	V gene	J gene	D gene	CDR3 DNA	CDR3 protein
.	TRBV29-1	TRBJ1-4	.	TGCAGCGTTGAAAAAGGGCAGGGTGAAAAACTGTTTTTT	CSVEKGQGEKLFF
once	TRBV7-8	TRBJ1-1	TRBD1	TGTGCCAGCAGCTCGACAGGGTCCTTTGGCACTGAAGCTTTCTTT	CASSSTGSFGTEAFF
.	TRBV7-2	TRBJ1-6	TRBD1	TGTGCCAGCAGCCCCAGGACAGGTGCGTCGTCTTCACCCCTCCACTTT	CASSPRTGASSSPLHF
many	TRBV10-2	TRBJ2-7	.	TGCGCCAGCAGTCTGGGACCTCCGGGAGATGAGCAGTACTTC	CASSLGPPGDEQYF
.	TRBV7-9	TRBJ2-1	TRBD2	TGTGCCAGCAGCCTTCATAGACTAGCGGGGGCAGGCTACAATGAGCAGTTCTTC	CASSLHRLAGAGYNEQFF
.	TRBV9	TRBJ2-5	.	TGTGCCAGCAGCGTAGGGGGGCAGGGGGGAGAGACCCAGTACTTC	CASSVGGQGGETQYF
.	TRBV7-6	TRBJ2-5	TRBD2	TGTGCCAGCAGCTTAAGCGGGGGGGCAGAGACCCAGTACTTC	CASSLSGGAETQYF
.	TRBV7-9	TRBJ2-5	.	TGTGCCAGCAGTTGGCGAAGGGGCCAAGAGACCCAGTACTTC	CASSWRRGQETQYF
.	TRBV30	TRBJ1-1	.	TGTGCTAACAGTAGACGGATCATGAACACTGAAGCTTTCTTT	CANSRRIMNTEAFF
once	TRBV5-1	TRBJ1-6	TRBD1	TGCGCCAGCAGCTTGAGGGGACAGGGGAATTCACCTCTCCACTTT	CASSLRGQGNSPLHF
once	TRBV9	TRBJ2-1	TRBD2	TGTGCCAGCAGCGTATCGTGGGAGGGGTACAATGAGCAGTTCTTC	CASSVSWEGYNEQFF
.	TRBV2	TRBJ1-1	TRBD1	TGTGCCAGCAGGCGGGACAGGGAGGGTCGGACTGAAGCTTTCTTT	CASRRDREGRTEAFF
.	TRBV5-1	TRBJ2-1	.	TGCGCCAGCAGCTCGGGACTCTATGGGTCTAGCAATGAGCAGTTCTTC	CASSSGLYGSSNEQFF
.	TRBV30	TRBJ1-1	.	TGTGCCTGGACTCAGGGGACTGAAGCTTTCTTT	CAWTQGTEAFF
once	TRBV4-2	TRBJ1-2	TRBD1	TGTGCCAGCAGCCCCGGCGGGGACAGGGGGTTCACTTATGGCTACACCTTC	CASSPGGDRGFTYGYTF
.	TRBV11-2	TRBJ2-1	.	TGTGCCAGCAGGAGCAACAAGCGGTGGGAGCAGTTCTTC	CASRSNKRWEQFF
.	TRBV6-5	TRBJ2-3	.	TGTGCCAGCAGTTACTCCGGGACTAGCACAGATACGCAGTATTTT	CASSYSGTSTDTQYF
.	TRBV11-3	TRBJ2-7	TRBD1	TGTGCCAGCAGCTTAGATCCGGCAGGGACAGGTGGCGAGCAGTACTTC	CASSLDPAGTGGEQYF
once	TRBV30	TRBJ2-2	TRBD1	TGTGCCGGGTCAACAGGGGCTACGAACACCGGGGAGCTGTTTTTT	CAGSTGATNTGELFF
.	TRBV2	TRBJ2-5	TRBD1	TGTGCCAGCGGGGGACAGAGGCAAGAGACCCAGTACTTC	CASGGQRQETQYF
.	TRBV5-1	TRBJ2-3	.	TGCGCCAGCAGCCCGACTAGAGGAGTAGATACGCAGTATTTT	CASSPTRGVDTQYF
few	TRBV6-6	TRBJ1-5	.	TGTGCCAGCAGTTACGAAGGGGGAGAAAATCAGCCCCAGCATTTT	CASSYEGGENQPQHF
few	TRBV5-6	TRBJ2-7	.	TGTGCCAGCAGCTTGGAGGAGTACGAGCAGTACTTC	CASSLEEYEQYF
.	TRBV10-3	TRBJ2-5	.	TGTGCCATCGGGGACACCCAGTGGACCCAGTACTTC	CAIGDTQWTQYF
few	TRBV13	TRBJ2-2	TRBD1	TGTGCCAGCAGCCCGAGTACTGACAGGGTGCAAGGGCTGTTTTTT	CASSPSTDRVQGLFF
.	TRBV27	TRBJ2-7	.	TGTGCCAGCAGTCCGGGGTTGTTGTTTACCTACGAGCAGTACTTC	CASSPGLLFTYEQYF
once	TRBV7-2	TRBJ2-1	.	TGTGCCAGCAGCTTAGAGAGCGATGAGCAGTTCTTC	CASSLESDEQFF
.	TRBV27	TRBJ2-6	.	TGTGCCAGCAGTATAAACCCGACAGACCTCTTCTCTGGGGCCAACGTCCTGACTTTC	CASSINPTDLFSGANVLTF
.	TRBV5-1	TRBJ2-3	.	TGCGCCAGCAGCCCCCTCGGGGTCCGAACAGATACGCAGTATTTT	CASSPLGVRTDTQYF
.	TRBV19	TRBJ1-3	.	TGTGCCAGTAGTACTACAGTTGCCGCTTTTGGAAACACCATATATTTT	CASSTTVAAFGNTIYF
few	TRBV4-3	TRBJ2-7	TRBD2	TGCGCCAGCAGCCGGGAGGGTCGGGGCGAGCAGTACTTC	CASSREGRGEQYF
.	TRBV7-8	TRBJ2-3	.	TGTGCCAGCATCTCAAGGCGGAACACAGATACGCAGTATTTT	CASISRRNTDTQYF
.	TRBV12-2	TRBJ1-5	.	TGTGCAAGTCGCTTAGCCAGCCAGGGTCCTCAGCCCCAGCATTTT	CASRLASQGPQPQHF
.	TRBV12-5	TRBJ2-7	TRBD2	TGTGCTAGTGGTCTACAGCGGGATGTGTACGAGCAGTACTTC	CASGLQRDVYEQYF
.	TRBV11-3	TRBJ2-7	.	TGTGCCAGCAGCTTAGAAGGGGCGAACTACGAGCAGTACTTC	CASSLEGANYEQYF
.	TRBV4-1	TRBJ1-2	.	TGCGCCAGCAGCGCGGGACTCAGGGAGGACTATGGCTACACCTTC	CASSAGLREDYGYTF
.	TRBV5-4	TRBJ2-7	.	TGTGCCAGCAGCTTGGGTTTTGGGACACCGTTCGAGCAGTACTTC	CASSLGFGTPFEQYF
.	TRBV7-2	TRBJ1-2	.	TGTGCCAGCAGCCCCAGGGATCCCGGCCGGCTACCCCCCTTC	CASSPRDPGRLPPF
.	TRBV28	TRBJ1-5	.	TGTGCCAGCTCCTTGGGAGGTCAGCCCCAGCATTTT	CASSLGGQPQHF
.	TRBV7-2	TRBJ2-1	TRBD1	TGTGCCAGCAGCTTAAGGGGACAGGGTAGCAATGAGCAGTTCTTC	CASSLRGQGSNEQFF
few	TRBV6-5	TRBJ2-1	.	TGTGCCAGCAGTCAACAATCCTACAATGAGCAGTTCTTC	CASSQQSYNEQFF
.	TRBV18	TRBJ2-7	TRBD2	TGTGCCAGCTCAGATAACAGCGGGAGGGCCTCCTCCGAGCAGTACTTC	CASSDNSGRASSEQYF
.	TRBV28	TRBJ1-1	.	TGTGCCAGCAGTTTAGAGGCTCAGGGGTACGCTTTCTTT	CASSLEAQGYAFF
.	TRBV19	TRBJ1-5	TRBD1	TGTGCCAGTAGTCGGACAGGGGGGAGTGGAAGCAATCAGCCCCAGCATTTT	CASSRTGGSGSNQPQHF
.	TRBV10-3	TRBJ1-1	TRBD1	TGTGCCATCAGTGACAGGGGGGACACTGAAGCTTTCTTT	CAISDRGDTEAFF
.	TRBV7-9	TRBJ2-1	.	TGTGCCAGCAGCCCAGAGCGGGAGCAGTTCTTC	CASSPEREQFF
.	TRBV19	TRBJ1-3	.	TGTGCCAGTAGTATGGGTGACAGCTCTGGAAACACCATATATTTT	CASSMGDSSGNTIYF
.	TRBV29-1	TRBJ2-5	.	TGCAGCGCTGGGTGGGGAGGAGGCATCTTCGGGAAGACCCAGTACTTC	CSAGWGGGIFGKTQYF